These T cell receptor beta chains were read from a single sample in a study of neurological immune-mediated disorders. Via MiXCR, TCRdb re-called the 5' RACE reads, giving one row per CDR3 protein. Here the sample spans more than 45,000 distinct CDR3 sequences, roughly 10% being singletons. The source material was PBMCs. The source of these receptors is a man aged 60-69 years in good health. Both conserved end residues are part of each CDR3. A D gene is named only where the DNA matches it firmly.

d_call j_call cdr3_length v_call cdr3_aa
- TRBJ1-2 11 TRBV10-3 CAIGQNYGYTF
- TRBJ1-1 14 TRBV9 CASSVAAENTEAFF
TRBD2 TRBJ2-3 16 TRBV24-1 CATSDRLAGPGDTQYF
- TRBJ2-3 15 TRBV5-1 CASSLVPEGTDTQYF
- TRBJ1-2 15 TRBV6-6 CSSSLSGGLDYGYTF
TRBD1 TRBJ2-3 14 TRBV9 CASSIQGWGDTQYF
TRBD2 TRBJ2-2 15 TRBV6-1 CASSGGLATTGELFF
TRBD2 TRBJ2-2 16 TRBV6-2/TRBV6-3 CASRAVSGGNTGELFF
TRBD1 TRBJ2-2 15 TRBV20-1 CSAGDTGGRTGELFF
- TRBJ2-7 14 TRBV18 CASSPTNNFYEQYF
- TRBJ2-7 14 TRBV20-1 CSAGAGSVFAEQYF
- TRBJ1-5 14 TRBV7-2 CASSLQRSNQPQHF
- TRBJ1-2 15 TRBV27 CASSERQRANYGYTF
- TRBJ1-1 13 TRBV7-2 CASSFRADTEAFF
TRBD1 TRBJ2-1 15 TRBV7-9 CASSTTGGGYNEQFF
TRBD1 TRBJ1-1 15 TRBV6-6 CASSNQGGSAPEAFF
TRBD2 TRBJ2-1 18 TRBV3-1 CASSQERKLAGGNNEQFF
- TRBJ1-5 16 TRBV7-9 CASSSSGTHSNQPQHF
- TRBJ2-3 15 TRBV4-3 CASSQDEGAGDTQYF
- TRBJ1-3 16 TRBV3-1 CASSPRQLSSGNTIYF
- TRBJ2-7 14 TRBV20-1 CSAHPPGAPYEQYF
TRBD1 TRBJ1-1 14 TRBV29-1 CSVSSKGARTEAFF
TRBD1 TRBJ1-5 13 TRBV19 CASRDRVGQPQHF
TRBD1 TRBJ1-2 14 TRBV7-2 CASSLGGQRSGYTF
- TRBJ1-5 15 TRBV20-1 CSARGGGGSNQSQHF
TRBD1 TRBJ2-3 14 TRBV5-5 CASIWTGATDTQYF
- TRBJ2-3 15 TRBV7-2 CASSLAGLGTDTQYF
TRBD1 TRBJ1-2 12 TRBV5-7 CASLDRAYGYTF
- TRBJ1-2 11 TRBV20-1 CSARDRDGYTF
- TRBJ2-5 15 TRBV6-5 CASSYTSGGYETQYF
- TRBJ2-1 14 TRBV28 CASNEAGVRNEQFF
TRBD1 TRBJ2-3 14 TRBV29-1 CSVEDGRGTDTQYF
- TRBJ1-2 13 TRBV20-1 CSARGGTSYGYTF
- TRBJ2-5 16 TRBV7-2 CASSPRGGDLQETQYF
- TRBJ1-1 14 TRBV5-5 CASSLEPPNTEAFF
TRBD2 TRBJ2-7 12 TRBV7-2 CASAGGRYEQYF
- TRBJ1-3 15 TRBV6-5 CASSSGQNSGNTIYF
- TRBJ1-1 15 TRBV19 CASSIDGQLNTEAFF
TRBD2 TRBJ2-5 13 TRBV20-1 CSAPSGGGETQYF
- TRBJ2-7 13 TRBV6-2/TRBV6-3 CASSLTQGHEQYF
TRBD1 TRBJ1-2 16 TRBV2 CASSEGGQGVGDGYTF
- TRBJ1-1 15 TRBV27 CASSLITDMNTEAFF
- TRBJ2-7 12 TRBV28 CASSFKDPEQYF
- TRBJ1-2 13 TRBV5-1 CASSFYGDVGYTF
TRBD1 TRBJ2-3 16 TRBV6-6 CASSYARQGTGDTQYF
TRBD1 TRBJ1-5 15 TRBV7-2 CASSLGGQRNQPQHF
- TRBJ2-1 12 TRBV30 CAWSGLLNEQFF
- TRBJ1-1 13 TRBV20-1 CSGGAGVLREAFF
TRBD1 TRBJ2-4 15 TRBV7-2 CASSSRGGSKNIQYF
- TRBJ1-5 14 TRBV7-2 CASSLDPRNQPQHF
- TRBJ1-1 14 TRBV5-1 CASSLRCGSTEAFF
- TRBJ1-3 15 TRBV10-3 CAISDGDRLGGTIYF
TRBD1 TRBJ2-7 15 TRBV6-5 CASSLDRGVGREQYF
- TRBJ2-2 17 TRBV7-2 CASSLGAGRFITGELFF
TRBD2 TRBJ2-7 14 TRBV10-3 CAIRKSSGDYEQYF